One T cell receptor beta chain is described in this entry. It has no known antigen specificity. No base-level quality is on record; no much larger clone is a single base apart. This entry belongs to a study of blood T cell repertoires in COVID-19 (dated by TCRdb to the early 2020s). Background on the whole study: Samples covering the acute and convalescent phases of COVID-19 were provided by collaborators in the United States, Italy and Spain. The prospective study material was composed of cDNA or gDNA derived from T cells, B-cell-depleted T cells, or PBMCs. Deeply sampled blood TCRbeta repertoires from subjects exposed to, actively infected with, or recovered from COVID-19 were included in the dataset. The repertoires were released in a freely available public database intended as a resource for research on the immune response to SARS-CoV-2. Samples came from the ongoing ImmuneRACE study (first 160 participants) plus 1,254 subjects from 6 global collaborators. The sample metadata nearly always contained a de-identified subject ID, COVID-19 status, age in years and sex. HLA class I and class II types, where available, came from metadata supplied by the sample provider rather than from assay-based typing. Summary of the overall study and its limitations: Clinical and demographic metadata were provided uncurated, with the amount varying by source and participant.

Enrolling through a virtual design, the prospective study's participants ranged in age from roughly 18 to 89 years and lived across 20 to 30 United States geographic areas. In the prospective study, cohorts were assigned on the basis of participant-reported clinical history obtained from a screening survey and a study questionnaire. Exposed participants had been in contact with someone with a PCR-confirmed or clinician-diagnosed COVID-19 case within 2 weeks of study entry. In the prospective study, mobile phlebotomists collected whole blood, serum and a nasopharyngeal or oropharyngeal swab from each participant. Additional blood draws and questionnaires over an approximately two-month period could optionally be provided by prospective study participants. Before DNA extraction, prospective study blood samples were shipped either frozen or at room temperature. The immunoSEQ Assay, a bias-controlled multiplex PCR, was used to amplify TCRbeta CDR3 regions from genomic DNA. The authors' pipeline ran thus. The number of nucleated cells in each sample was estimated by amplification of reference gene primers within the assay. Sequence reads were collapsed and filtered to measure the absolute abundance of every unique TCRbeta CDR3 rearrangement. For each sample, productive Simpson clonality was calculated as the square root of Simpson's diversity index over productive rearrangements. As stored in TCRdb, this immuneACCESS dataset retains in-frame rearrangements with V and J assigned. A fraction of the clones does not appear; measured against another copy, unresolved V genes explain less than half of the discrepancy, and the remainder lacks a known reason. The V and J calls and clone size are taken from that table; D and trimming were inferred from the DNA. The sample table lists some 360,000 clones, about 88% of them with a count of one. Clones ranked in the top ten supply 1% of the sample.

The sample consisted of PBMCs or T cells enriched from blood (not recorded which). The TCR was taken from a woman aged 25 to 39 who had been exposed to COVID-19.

The nucleotide sequence is given as TGTGCCAGTAGAGACTCGGGACAGGGAAATTCACCCCTCCACTTT. Translated, it gives CASRDSGQGNSPLHF. The chain uses TRBV19 and TRBJ1-6; TRBD1 aligns with 9 central bases. In the germline V gene (reference sequence), CDR1 corresponds to LNHDA and CDR2 to SQIVND. V loses 6 bases at its end and J loses 7 bases; junction bases beyond the gene matches: 7. The CDR3 measures 15 amino acids from cysteine to phenylalanine. The entry retains the CDR3 DNA only, 45 bases that are in frame from base 1. Outside the CDR3, residues come from the reference TRBV19 and TRBJ1-6 proteins, so the full variable domain is: DGGITQSPKYLFRKEGQNVTLSCEQNLNHDAMYWYRQDPGQGLRLIYYSQIVNDFQKGDIAEGYSVSREKKESFPLTVTSAQKNPTAFYLCASRDSGQGNSPLHFGNGTRLTVT.